The next 6 T cell receptor beta chains were all read from a single sample in a study of T cells in Graves' hyperthyroidism and ophthalmopathy. RNA transcripts yielded amplified TCR beta CDR3 regions. HTBI primers were the set used in a first-round RT-PCR of the TCR CDR3. TCRdb re-analysed the multiplex PCR reads in MiXCR, keeping a single row per CDR3 protein. The data hold approximately 600,000 distinct CDR3 sequences, with roughly 14% observed a single time. Sequenced input: blood. All receptors come from a woman in her 40s with Graves' ophthalmopathy.

This clonotype has a handful of counts. The genes are TRBV20-1 and TRBJ1-6; no definite D call. Trimming removed 3 bases from V and 3 bases from J, with 9 bases in between. The CDR3 has 14 amino acids. The germline V gene encodes CDR1 DFQATT and CDR2 SNEGSKA (reference sequence). The CDR3 loop is CSASPGDYNSPLHF. CDR3 sequence (DNA): TGCAGTGCTAGCCCAGGAGACTATAATTCACCCCTCCACTTT.

This sequence joins TRBV29-1 and TRBJ2-7; D may be TRBD1 (7 bases). The CDR3 is made up of 16 amino acids. V lost 6 bases and J lost 2, with 23 bases in between. CDR1 is SQVTM and CDR2 is ANQGSEA in the germline V gene. CDR3 region: CSVQGILGGETYEQYF. The DNA for the CDR3 is TGCAGCGTACAGGGGATTCTTGGCGGGGAAACCTACGAGCAGTACTTC.

This clonotype was recorded at least ten times. This chain links TRBV7-2 with TRBJ1-1; D ambiguous. The ends were cut back, 0 bases at V and 1 base at J, with 15 bases in the middle. This CDR3 contains 17 residues. The V gene's germline CDR1 is SGHTA and CDR2 FQGNSA. CDR3 in DNA: TGTGCCAGCAGCTTAGCTTTTGAGCCCGGACGGAACACTGAAGCTTTCTTT. Residues: CASSLAFEPGRNTEAFF.

There are a few counts of this clonotype. The V call is TRBV6-2 or TRBV6-3, the J call TRBJ2-1; TRBD2 matches 14 bases. This CDR3 has 17 amino acids. Germline loops: CDR1 MNHEY, CDR2 SVGEGT. V trimming: 0 bases; J trimming: 7 bases; junction bases outside the gene matches: 5. The DNA of the CDR3 is TGTGCCAGCAGTTACTCGACTAGCGGGAGGGCCGGTAATGAGCAGTTCTTC. Translation gives CASSYSTSGRAGNEQFF.

In its sample, this clonotype was seen many times. The V and J genes are TRBV30 and TRBJ1-5, with D uncertain. Germline V CDR1 and CDR2: GTSNPN, SVGIG (reference sequence). Trimming took off 2 bases at V and 6 bases at J, with 11 bases between the two ends. This CDR3 comprises 13 residues. CDR3 nucleotide sequence: TGTGCCTGGAGTCGGGGATCGGGTCAGCCCCAGCATTTT. Translated, it gives CAWSRGSGQPQHF.

This clonotype occurred many times. This chain connects TRBV12-3 or TRBV12-4 to TRBJ1-5; D is ambiguous. Between the trimmed V and J ends, which lost 3 bases and 6 bases, there was a span of 6 bases. The CDR3 runs to 12 residues. The CDR3 region has the DNA TGTGCCAGCAGTTTGGATACTCAGCCCCAGCATTTT. It codes for CASSLDTQPQHF.